What follows are 20 T cell receptor beta chains derived from one specimen sequenced in a study of graft-versus-host responses after intestinal transplantation. These receptors have no identified antigens. Assay: immunoSEQ multiplex PCR; the TCRdb copy retains only in-frame clones and omits some. The sample lists some 100,000 clones, roughly 90% occurring once. This sample comprised unstimulated CD4+ T cells sorted from spleen or lymph node cells, obtained before transplant. The receptors were sampled from a human donor who was the organ donor for an intestinal transplant.

The V and J genes are TRBV7-3 and TRBJ2-7; D is tentatively TRBD1 or TRBD2 (5 bases each). Deletions cut 2 bases from V and 0 bases from J, with 11 bases between. The CDR3 is 15 amino acids. Germline-derived CDR1 and CDR2 are SGHTA and FQGTGA. Here the CDR3 reads CASSLYPGSSYEQYF. The CDR3, as DNA: TGTGCCAGCAGCTTATACCCAGGGAGCTCCTACGAGCAGTACTTC.

The rearrangement joins TRBV28 to TRBJ1-4; 7 bases map to TRBD1. The CDR3 has 16 amino acids. Germline V lookup: CDR1 MDHEN, CDR2 SYDVKM. Trimming removed 1 base from V and 5 bases from J; junction bases left unmatched: 7. The DNA of the CDR3 is TGTGCCAGCAGTTTATTCCGGGACAGCGGGAATGAAAAACTGTTTTTT. Translation gives CASSLFRDSGNEKLFF.

The chain combines TRBV4-1 with TRBJ2-4; maybe TRBD1 (6 bases). The CDR3 has 15 amino acids. The V end lost 4 bases, the J end lost 6 bases, and 16 bases lay between the germline ends. The V gene's germline CDR1 is MGHRA and CDR2 YSYEKL. This CDR3 is CASSRTHRVGNIQYF. In nucleotides, the CDR3 is TGCGCCAGCAGCCGTACTCACAGGGTAGGAAACATTCAGTACTTC.

This chain uses TRBV7-8 with TRBJ2-1, with TRBD2 identical over 8 bases. The CDR3 has 17 residues. Germline V lookup: CDR1 SGHVS, CDR2 FQNEAQ. The ends lost 5 bases at V and 9 bases at J; junction bases unmatched: 18. The CDR3 region is CASSPAVQRGYGGEQFF. The CDR3 nucleotides read TGTGCCAGCAGCCCCGCCGTACAGCGGGGGTACGGGGGTGAGCAGTTCTTC. The full variable domain, in which reference TRBV7-8 and TRBJ2-1 provide the parts outside the CDR3, is GAGVSQSPRYKVAKRGQDVALRCDPISGHVSLFWYQQALGQGPEFLTYFQNEAQLDKSGLPSDRFFAERPEGSVSTLKIQRTQQEDSAVYLCASSPAVQRGYGGEQFFGPGTRLTVL.

V usage is TRBV4-2 and J usage is TRBJ2-5; weak D call: TRBD1 (5 bases). The CDR3 totals 15 residues. V lost 1 base to trimming and J lost 5 bases, with 14 bases between them. CDR1 is LGHNA, CDR2 YNFKEQ, per germline. The CDR3 sequence: CASSQGGLEGETQYF. The CDR3 DNA reads as TGTGCCAGCAGCCAAGGGGGCCTGGAAGGGGAGACCCAGTACTTC.

The chain has TRBV4-2 and TRBJ1-1; the D is unclear. The CDR3 covers 15 residues. The germline CDR1 and CDR2 sequences are LGHNA and YNFKEQ. The V end lost 0 bases, the J end lost 3 bases, and 11 bases lay between the germline ends. CDR3 sequence: CASSQESLRYTEAFF. In DNA form, the CDR3 reads TGTGCCAGCAGCCAAGAAAGTCTGCGATACACTGAAGCTTTCTTT.

The J gene is TRBJ1-1, the V gene TRBV7-2; TRBD1 might be the D (5 bases). There are 16 residues in the CDR3. Germline V CDR1 and CDR2: SGHTA, FQGNSA. Trimming removed 5 bases at V and 3 bases at J, with 19 bases between. In nucleotides, the CDR3 is TGTGCCAGCAGCCCGACCAGGGATGGTGTAGACACTGAAGCTTTCTTT. Translated: CASSPTRDGVDTEAFF.

The V gene is TRBV5-4, the J gene TRBJ2-3; D may correspond to TRBD1 or TRBD2 (5 bases each). The CDR3 length is 14 residues. V lost 6 bases and J lost 4, with 15 bases in between. CDR1 is SGHNT and CDR2 is YYREEE in the germline V gene (reference sequence). CDR3: CASTKTVGADTQYF. The CDR3 DNA follows: TGTGCCAGCACCAAGACAGTGGGAGCAGATACGCAGTATTTT. Variable domain in full (rest from reference TRBV5-4 and TRBJ2-3): ETGVTQSPTHLIKTRGQQVTLRCSSQSGHNTVSWYQQALGQGPQFIFQYYREEENGRGNFPPRFSGLQFPNYSSELNVNALELDDSALYLCASTKTVGADTQYFGPGTRLTVL.

This rearrangement joins TRBV9 to TRBJ1-2; D remains unclear. The length of the CDR3 is 15 residues. The germline V gene has CDR1 SGDLS and CDR2 YYNGEE. Trimming left V 2 bases short and J 1 base short, with 12 bases between. The CDR3 sequence: CASSVEGAVNYGYTF. Written as DNA, the CDR3 is TGTGCCAGCAGCGTGGAGGGTGCTGTTAACTATGGCTACACCTTC.

V gene TRBV5-6 combines with J gene TRBJ2-4; D tentatively fits TRBD1 or TRBD2 (7 bases each). The germline gives CDR1 SGHDT, CDR2 YYEEEE. V was clipped by 1 base and J by 1 base, with 18 bases between them. This CDR3 spans 18 amino acids. The CDR3 loop reads CASSLMGGGFSAKNIQYF. The CDR3 nucleotides read TGTGCCAGCAGCTTGATGGGAGGGGGCTTTTCGGCCAAAAACATTCAGTACTTC.

A single count supports this clone. This rearrangement joins TRBV5-1 to TRBJ2-3; no reliable D call. Germline lookup yields CDR1 SGHRS and CDR2 YFSETQ. V was cut by 2 bases and J by 2 bases, with 15 bases left in between. The CDR3 has 16 amino acids. CDR3 DNA sequence: TGCGCCAGCAGCTTCCGCCTTGGGCCCCCCACAGATACGCAGTATTTT. Its protein is CASSFRLGPPTDTQYF.

A few counts support this clone. The rearrangement links TRBV6-1 to TRBJ1-3; no reliable D call. Trimming removed 3 bases at V and 5 bases at J, with 5 bases between. The CDR3 contains 12 residues. Germline V gives CDR1 MNHNS, CDR2 SASEGT. CDR3 nucleotide sequence: TGTGCCAGCAGTGAGTTGCGAAACACCATATATTTT. This encodes CASSELRNTIYF.

The chain carries TRBV19 and TRBJ1-2; 8 bases agree with TRBD1. Germline CDR1 reads LNHDA; CDR2 reads SQIVND (reference sequence). V was pared by 7 bases and J by 7 bases, with 11 bases of the junction left unmatched. The CDR3 sequence is 14 residues long. CDR3 protein: CASMIGTGSSGYTF. CDR3 in DNA: TGTGCCAGTATGATCGGGACAGGCTCGAGTGGCTACACCTTC.

The V gene is TRBV6-1, the J gene TRBJ1-4, with 7 positions matching TRBD1. J was trimmed by 7 bases and V by 6 bases; bases with no gene match: 8. The CDR3 has 14 residues. CDR1 is MNHNS and CDR2 is SASEGT in the germline V gene. The CDR3: CASRSRQGAEKLFF. The CDR3 bases are TGTGCCAGCAGGAGCCGACAGGGCGCTGAAAAACTGTTTTTT.

The chain carries TRBV19 and TRBJ1-5; 7 bases align to TRBD1. The CDR3 is 17 amino acids. The junction had 19 bases not matched to a gene; V was cut back by 4 bases and J by 10 bases. Germline-derived CDR1 and CDR2 are LNHDA and SQIVND (reference sequence). The CDR3 nucleotides read TGTGCCAGTAGTACCCCAACTTGGACAGGCCGTTCCGTACCCCAGCATTTT. This translates into CASSTPTWTGRSVPQHF.

The V gene is TRBV10-2, the J gene TRBJ1-1; TRBD1 is a possible D gene (6 bases). Per germline, CDR1 WSHSY and CDR2 SAAADI. Trimming stripped 4 bases from V and 1 base from J, with 7 bases between. The CDR3 spans 13 residues. The CDR3 reads CASSVQGNTEAFF. The CDR3 bases are TGCGCCAGCAGTGTACAGGGGAACACTGAAGCTTTCTTT.

The rearrangement links TRBV19 to TRBJ1-5; D is undetermined. Trimming cost V 5 bases and J 5 bases, with 10 bases left between them. There are 13 residues in the CDR3. Germline CDR1 reads LNHDA; CDR2 reads SQIVND (reference sequence). The CDR3 loop is CASSLRVDQPQHF. The CDR3 DNA reads as TGTGCCAGTAGTTTAAGGGTCGATCAGCCCCAGCATTTT.

CDR3 residues: CASRLQGVGSYEQYF. The CDR3 DNA reads TGTGCCAGCAGATTACAGGGGGTTGGTTCGTACGAGCAGTACTTC. The genes are TRBV6-5 and TRBJ2-7, with TRBD1 identical over 8 bases. This CDR3 comprises 15 residues. With V trimmed by 6 bases and J by 4 bases, 11 bases remained unmatched. Germline V gene sequence: CDR1 MNHEY, CDR2 SVGAGI.

The chain recombines TRBV7-3 with TRBJ2-7; D is possibly TRBD2 (6 bases). CDR3 length: 14 residues. Trimming shortened V by 0 bases and J by 0 bases, and 6 bases separated the two germline ends. Germline loops: CDR1 SGHTA, CDR2 FQGTGA. In DNA, the CDR3 is TGTGCCAGCAGCTTAACGGGAGGCTCCTACGAGCAGTACTTC. Encoded protein: CASSLTGGSYEQYF.

This chain uses TRBV5-1 with TRBJ1-4; TRBD1 might be the D (6 bases). Germline V gives CDR1 SGHRS, CDR2 YFSETQ. V was pared by 2 bases and J by 6 bases, with 8 bases between. CDR3 length: 13 residues. This CDR3 reads CASSFSGDEKLFF. DNA for the CDR3: TGCGCCAGCAGCTTTTCAGGGGATGAAAAACTGTTTTTT.